The 3 T cell receptor beta chains in this list originate from one sample, sequenced in a study of blood T cell repertoires in COVID-19. Profiled with immunoSEQ multiplex PCR; TCRdb holds only in-frame clones, not every one. Seen here are more than 250,000 clones, 88% observed once, and the top ten hold over 1%. Sequenced input: PBMCs or T cells enriched from blood (not recorded which). All receptors come from a woman in her forties with acute COVID-19.

The chain uses TRBV9 and TRBJ2-1, with 11 bases fitting TRBD2. This CDR3 has 18 residues. Germline V gene sequence: CDR1 SGDLS, CDR2 YYNGEE. V shed 4 bases and J 8 bases; nucleotides not matched to a gene: 17. Here the CDR3 reads CASSSPSSGRTPPHEQFF. The CDR3 nucleotides read TGTGCCAGCAGCTCTCCCTCTAGCGGGAGGACCCCCCCTCATGAGCAGTTCTTC.

The chain combines TRBV7-3 with TRBJ1-5; D call uncertain. Trimming took 2 bases from V and 3 from J, leaving 5 bases between them. CDR3 size: 13 residues. Germline V gives CDR1 SGHTA, CDR2 FQGTGA. Here the CDR3 DNA reads TGTGCCAGCAGCTTATCCAACAATCAGCCCCAGCATTTT. Amino acids: CASSLSNNQPQHF.

This rearrangement joins TRBV23-1 to TRBJ2-1; a weak D match, TRBD2 (6 bases). TRBV23-1 is reported as an ORF; its role is uncertain. V was pared by 0 bases and J by 2 bases, with 14 bases between. There are 17 residues in the CDR3. The CDR3 loop is CASSQSWGVAAYNEQFF. CDR3 nucleotides: TGCGCCAGCAGTCAATCTTGGGGAGTAGCGGCCTACAATGAGCAGTTCTTC.